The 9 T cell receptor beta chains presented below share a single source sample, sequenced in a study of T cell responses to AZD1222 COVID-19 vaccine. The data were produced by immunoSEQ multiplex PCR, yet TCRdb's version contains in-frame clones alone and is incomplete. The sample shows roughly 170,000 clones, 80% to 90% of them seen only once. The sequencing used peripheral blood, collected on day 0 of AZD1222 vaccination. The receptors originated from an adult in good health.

The CDR3 DNA reads TGTGCCAGCAGTTACCGGGGGGCGCTCCAAGAGACCCAGTACTTC. As protein: CASSYRGALQETQYF. The chain links TRBV6-5 to TRBJ2-5; D might be TRBD2 (7 bases). The CDR3 is 15 residues long. V shed 2 bases and J shed 1 base, with 11 bases lying between them. Germline CDR1 is MNHEY and CDR2 is SVGAGI.

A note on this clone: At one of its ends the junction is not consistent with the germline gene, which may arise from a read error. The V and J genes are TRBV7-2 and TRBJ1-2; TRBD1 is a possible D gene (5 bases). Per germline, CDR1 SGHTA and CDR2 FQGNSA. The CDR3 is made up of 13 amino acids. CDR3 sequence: CASSLDRQSPPPF. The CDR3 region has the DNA TGTGCCAGCAGCTTAGACCGACAGTCTCCGCCACCCTTC.

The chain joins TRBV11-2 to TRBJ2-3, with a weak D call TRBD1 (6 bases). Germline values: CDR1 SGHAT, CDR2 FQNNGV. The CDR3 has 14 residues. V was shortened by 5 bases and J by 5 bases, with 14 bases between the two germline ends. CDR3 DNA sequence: TGTGCCAGCAGCCCAGGGGTTGTTGGAGATACGCAGTATTTT. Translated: CASSPGVVGDTQYF. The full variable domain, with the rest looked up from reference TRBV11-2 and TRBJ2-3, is EAGVAQSPRYKIIEKRQSVAFWCNPISGHATLYWYQQILGQGPKLLIQFQNNGVVDDSQLPKDRFSAERLKGVDSTLKIQPAKLEDSAVYLCASSPGVVGDTQYFGPGTRLTVL.

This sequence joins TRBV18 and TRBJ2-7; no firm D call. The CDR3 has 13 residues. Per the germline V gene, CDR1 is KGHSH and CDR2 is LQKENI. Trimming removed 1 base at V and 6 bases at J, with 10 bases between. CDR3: CASSPRPVREQYF. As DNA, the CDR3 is TGTGCCAGCTCACCACGTCCGGTCCGCGAGCAGTACTTC.

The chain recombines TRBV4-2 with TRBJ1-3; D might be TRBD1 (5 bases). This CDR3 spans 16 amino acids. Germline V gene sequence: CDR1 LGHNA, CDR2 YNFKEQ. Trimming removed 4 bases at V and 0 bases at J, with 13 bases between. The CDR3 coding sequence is TGTGCCAGCAGCCCAGGAGGGACGGTCTCTGGAAACACCATATATTTT. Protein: CASSPGGTVSGNTIYF.

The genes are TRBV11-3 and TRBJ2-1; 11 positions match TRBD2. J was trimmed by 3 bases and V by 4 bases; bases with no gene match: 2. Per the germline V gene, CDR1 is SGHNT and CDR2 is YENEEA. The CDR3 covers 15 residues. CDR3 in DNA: TGTGCCAGCAGCTCAGGACTAGCGGGCTACAATGAGCAGTTCTTC. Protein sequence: CASSSGLAGYNEQFF.

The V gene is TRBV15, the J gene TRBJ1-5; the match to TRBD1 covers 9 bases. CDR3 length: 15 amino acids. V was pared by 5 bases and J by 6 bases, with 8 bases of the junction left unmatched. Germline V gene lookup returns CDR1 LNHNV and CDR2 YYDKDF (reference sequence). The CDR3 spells CATSFETGGRQPQHF. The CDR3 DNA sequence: TGTGCCACCAGCTTTGAAACAGGGGGCCGTCAGCCCCAGCATTTT.

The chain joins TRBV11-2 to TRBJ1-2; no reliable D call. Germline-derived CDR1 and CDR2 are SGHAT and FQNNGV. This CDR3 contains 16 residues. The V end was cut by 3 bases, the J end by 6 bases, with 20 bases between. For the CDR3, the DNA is TGTGCCAGCAGCTTTAGCAGGAGAGCCTCTTTGGATGGCTACACCTTC. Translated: CASSFSRRASLDGYTF.

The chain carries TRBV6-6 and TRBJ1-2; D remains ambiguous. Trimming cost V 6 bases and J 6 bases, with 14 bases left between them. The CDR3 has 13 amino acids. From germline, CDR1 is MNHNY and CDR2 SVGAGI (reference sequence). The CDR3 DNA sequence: TGTGCCAGCAGCAACGTCTCTGGGGATGGCTACACCTTC. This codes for CASSNVSGDGYTF.